The TCR beta chain under discussion was sequenced for a study of T cells expressing NK-cell markers. Whole-study findings and limits: There were a handful of donors in whom these clonotypes also led the CD3+CD56-NKG2C+ fraction.

A note on this clonotype: Its antigen remains unidentified.

TCRdb reprocessed the 5' RACE reads and keeps a single row for each CDR3 protein, giving no DNA. The sample spans some 150,000 distinct CDR3 sequences; the ten largest clones claim 9% to 15%. The length of the CDR3 is 13 residues. Germline values: CDR1 LGHNA, CDR2 YSLEER. This receptor was identified in a man between 18 and 29 years old in good health. Sequencing was performed on blood T cells: a sorted CD56 or NKG2C T cell subset, CD4+ or CD8+ T cells, or bulk PBMC T cells (not recorded which). The chain carries TRBV4-3 and TRBJ2-1; TCRdb's D call of TRBD1 is untestable without DNA. The CDR3 spells CASSHGTGEGQFF.